The rows below give T cell receptor beta chains drawn from one sample of a study of control samples from healthy donors and cancer patients. Assay: immunoSEQ multiplex PCR; the TCRdb copy retains only in-frame clones and omits some. The data contain around 75,000 clones, 85% to 95% of them singletons. The sequenced sample consisted of blood. The receptors here all came from a woman aged 55-69 years in good health. Each CDR3 is given with its conserved first and last residue. The D gene is left open where the match is weak. Not every row has a clone size; where given, it reads once, few, many or a size class.

TRBJ1-1 TRBV5-1 14 . . CASSLAQMNTEAFF TGCGCCAGCAGCTTGGCACAGATGAACACTGAAGCTTTCTTT
TRBJ1-1 TRBV6-1 16 . few CASSKARLERGTEAFF TGTGCCAGCAGTAAAGCGAGATTAGAGAGGGGCACTGAAGCTTTCTTT
TRBJ1-2 TRBV3-1/TRBV3-2 14 TRBD1 . CASSRQGDIYGYTF TGTGCCAGCAGCCGACAGGGGGATATTTATGGCTACACCTTC
TRBJ1-5 TRBV10-3 13 . . CAISVIGNQPQHF TGTGCCATCAGTGTAATAGGTAATCAGCCCCAGCATTTT
TRBJ1-1 TRBV30 15 . . CAWLGRSRGYTEAFF TGTGCCTGGTTAGGTCGCAGCCGGGGGTACACTGAAGCTTTCTTT
TRBJ2-3 TRBV2 19 TRBD2 . CASSEFTGLAGVNTDTQYF TGTGCCAGCAGTGAATTCACCGGACTAGCGGGAGTCAATACAGATACGCAGTATTTT
TRBJ1-2 TRBV4-3 17 . . CASSQGDDIDRRYGYTF TGCGCCAGCAGCCAGGGTGATGACATTGATAGACGCTATGGCTACACCTTC
TRBJ1-2 TRBV27 12 . . CASSLDLSGYTF TGTGCCAGCAGTTTGGATCTTTCTGGCTACACCTTC
TRBJ2-5 TRBV24-1 17 TRBD2 . CATSDFASGLNEETQYF TGTGCCACCAGTGATTTTGCTAGCGGGCTTAATGAAGAGACCCAGTACTTC
TRBJ1-1 TRBV11-2 13 . . CASSLDRNAEAFF TGTGCCAGCAGCTTAGACAGGAACGCTGAAGCTTTCTTT
TRBJ1-1 TRBV7-2 14 . . CASSLGYRTGSAFF TGTGCCAGCAGCTTAGGATACAGGACGGGAAGCGCTTTCTTT
TRBJ1-5 TRBV7-9 13 . . CASSLMAGGPQHF TGTGCCAGCAGCTTAATGGCGGGTGGGCCCCAGCATTTT
TRBJ2-1 TRBV11-2 20 TRBD2 . CASSLDLGTSGRSPYNEQFF TGTGCCAGCAGCTTAGACCTCGGGACTAGCGGGAGGTCGCCCTACAATGAGCAGTTCTTC
TRBJ2-1 TRBV28 16 TRBD2 . CASSQTTSGTFNEQFF TGTGCCAGCAGTCAAACGACTAGCGGGACGTTCAATGAGCAGTTCTTC
TRBJ1-6 TRBV25-1 14 . . CASSEYIGDSPLHF TGTGCCAGCAGTGAATATATCGGGGATTCACCCCTCCACTTT
TRBJ1-5 TRBV27 13 . few CASSSGVGQPQHF TGTGCCAGCAGCTCCGGAGTAGGTCAGCCCCAGCATTTT
TRBJ2-3 TRBV18 18 TRBD1 . CASRSTGGGLASTDTQYF TGTGCCAGCCGATCGACAGGGGGCGGGCTAGCGAGCACAGATACGCAGTATTTT
TRBJ2-6 TRBV6-1 16 . . CASSESTGPGANVLTF TGTGCCAGCAGTGAGTCCACAGGGCCTGGGGCCAACGTCCTGACTTTC
TRBJ1-6 TRBV6-5 13 . . CASRWSFDTPLHF TGTGCCAGCCGCTGGTCTTTCGACACACCCCTCCACTTT
TRBJ2-1 TRBV5-1 16 TRBD2 . CASSPGTSAPYNEQFF TGCGCCAGCAGCCCTGGGACTAGCGCCCCCTACAATGAGCAGTTCTTC
TRBJ2-2 TRBV6-6 15 . . CASSYGQQNTGELFF TGTGCCAGCAGCTACGGACAACAGAACACCGGGGAGCTGTTTTTT
TRBJ2-7 TRBV7-9 11 . . CASSYNYEQYF TGTGCCAGCAGCTACAACTACGAGCAGTACTTC
TRBJ2-6 TRBV28 18 TRBD1 . CASRRPGQSISGANVLTF TGTGCCAGCAGGAGGCCGGGACAGTCTATCTCTGGGGCCAACGTCCTGACTTTC
TRBJ2-1 TRBV10-2 17 TRBD2 . CASTGTSGGGSYNEQFF TGCGCCAGCACAGGGACTAGCGGGGGGGGGTCCTACAATGAGCAGTTCTTC
TRBJ2-2 TRBV4-3 19 TRBD1 . CASSEALVGQTTNTGELFF TGCGCCAGCAGCGAAGCCCTAGTGGGACAGACTACGAACACCGGGGAGCTGTTTTTT
TRBJ2-7 TRBV28 13 TRBD1 . CASSPGQTYEQYF TGTGCCAGCAGCCCGGGACAGACCTACGAGCAGTACTTC
TRBJ2-5 TRBV29-1 14 . . CSASGSVGGETQYF TGCAGTGCCTCGGGCTCCGTGGGGGGAGAGACCCAGTACTTC
TRBJ1-1 TRBV7-9 14 . once CASSPRADGTEAFF TGTGCCAGCAGCCCGCGGGCGGACGGCACTGAAGCTTTCTTT